The T cell receptor (beta chain) described here comes from a study of Ad26.COV2.S vaccination and SARS-CoV-2 variants. Germline CDR1 is MNHEY and CDR2 is SVGEGT. The CDR3 totals 17 residues. After removal of 6 bases from V and 2 bases from J, the junction contained 13 bases not matched to a gene. Treatment noted: some 20 received Ad26.COV2.S at low or high dose, single or two shots; about five received placebo; per-sample allocation not given. Collection of samples fell on day 63 after the first vaccine or placebo injection. Sequenced by immunoSEQ multiplex PCR; TCRdb stores in-frame clones only, minus some. The repertoire holds hundreds of thousands of clones, with around 89% as singletons.

The chain employs TRBV6-2 or TRBV6-3 and TRBJ2-1; 7 nucleotides match TRBD2. Sequenced material: peripheral blood, taken in a trial of Ad26.COV2.S vaccine versus placebo. This TCR was sampled from a person aged 18-60 years who received the Ad26.COV2.S COVID-19 vaccine or a placebo. The CDR3 here is CASSRYPGLGTYNEQFF. The CDR3, as DNA: TGTGCCAGCAGCCGCTACCCAGGACTAGGAACCTACAATGAGCAGTTCTTC.